One and the same sample provided the 29 T cell receptor beta chains below, sequenced in a study of Ad26.COV2.S vaccination and SARS-CoV-2 variants. This sample's treatment: about 20 received Ad26.COV2.S at low or high dose, single or two shots; about five received placebo; per-sample allocation not given. After the first vaccine or placebo injection, samples were drawn on day 63. Produced via immunoSEQ multiplex PCR; TCRdb's table is partial and in-frame only. The sample includes some 450,000 clones, roughly 87% of them seen just once. The source was peripheral blood, collected in a trial of Ad26.COV2.S vaccine versus placebo. The receptors shown here come from a person between 18 and 65 years old who received the Ad26.COV2.S COVID-19 vaccine or a placebo.

Worth noting for this clone: Other DNA variants within this sample encode the same CDR3. The chain has TRBV9 and TRBJ1-5, with D unclear. Germline lookup yields CDR1 SGDLS and CDR2 YYNGEE. The CDR3 length is 13 residues. V gave up 0 bases and J gave up 7 bases, with 8 bases separating them. The CDR3: CASSVGPGQPQHF. CDR3 DNA: TGTGCCAGCAGCGTAGGACCGGGACAGCCCCAGCATTTT.

The chain joins TRBV18 to TRBJ1-2; 7 nucleotides agree with TRBD1. This CDR3 has 15 amino acids. Germline loops: CDR1 KGHSH, CDR2 LQKENI. With V trimmed by 4 bases and J by 2 bases, 7 bases remained unmatched. The CDR3 nucleotides read TGTGCCAGCTCACTCACCGGGACAGACAACTATGGCTACACCTTC. Residues: CASSLTGTDNYGYTF.

The rearrangement links TRBV24-1 to TRBJ1-1; no clear D gene. The CDR3 has 13 amino acids. CDR1 and CDR2 from the germline V gene are KGHDR and SFDVKD. Trimming left V 5 bases short and J 1 base short, with 7 bases between. The CDR3 DNA follows: TGTGCCACCAGTGGCCCGGAGAACACTGAAGCTTTCTTT. Translated, it gives CATSGPENTEAFF.

The chain combines TRBV5-3 with TRBJ2-7; D might be TRBD1 or TRBD2, each matching 5 bases. TRBV5-3 is sorted into the ORF group, with uncertain function. Trimming shortened V by 3 bases and J by 4 bases, and 23 bases separated the two germline ends. This CDR3 region has 17 residues. CDR3 amino acids: CARSCNWGSASHYEQYF. Here the CDR3 DNA reads TGTGCCAGAAGCTGCAACTGGGGGTCGGCCTCTCATTACGAGCAGTACTTC.

The chain is built from TRBV3-1 (or the pseudogene TRBV3-2) and TRBJ1-6; D gene uncertain. The V gene's germline CDR1 is LGHDT and CDR2 YNNKEL (reference sequence). V was shortened by 0 bases and J by 9 bases, with 6 bases between the two germline ends. The CDR3 sequence is 13 residues long. The CDR3 nucleotides read TGTGCCAGCAGCCAAGAGATCCCTTCACCCCTCCACTTT. Its protein is CASSQEIPSPLHF.

This chain links TRBV4-3 with TRBJ1-2, with 11 bases identical to TRBD1. The CDR3 runs to 14 residues. J was trimmed by 6 bases and V by 4 bases; bases with no gene match: 4. Looked up from germline, CDR1 is LGHNA and CDR2 is YSLEER. The CDR3 bases are TGCGCCAGCAGCCGGGACAGGGGGATTGATGGCTACACCTTC. Translating it yields CASSRDRGIDGYTF.

Comment on this clone: No DNA is shown, since the ends of the CDR3 on it are uncertain; the CDR3 is the one TCRdb lists. V usage is TRBV21-1 and J usage is TRBJ2-4; the table's TRBD1 call for D was not verified on the DNA. TRBV21-1 is described as a pseudogene. Counting both end residues, the CDR3 totals 13 amino acids. CDR3 region: CASRGWARGIQYF.

The rearrangement uses TRBV25-1 and TRBJ2-2; no clear D gene. This CDR3 contains 15 residues. Trimming stripped 1 base from V and 6 bases from J, with 12 bases between. The germline V gene encodes CDR1 MGHDK and CDR2 SYGVNS. CDR3: CASSESHGMAGELFF. Written as DNA, the CDR3 is TGTGCCAGCAGTGAATCCCACGGAATGGCCGGGGAGCTGTTTTTT.

This clone appeared a single time. The V gene is TRBV4-2, the J gene TRBJ2-7, with 7 bases lining up with TRBD1. This CDR3 comprises 17 residues. Germline V gives CDR1 LGHNA, CDR2 YNFKEQ. V was clipped by 4 bases and J by 1 base; unmatched bases: 13. CDR3 nucleotide sequence: TGTGCCAGCAGCCCAGCCCTTAAGACAGGGCCATCCTACGAGCAGTACTTC. This codes for CASSPALKTGPSYEQYF.

This clone was seen only a few times. The chain uses TRBV7-2 and TRBJ1-2; no clear D. Trimming removed 1 base at V and 10 bases at J, with 13 bases between. Germline CDR1 is SGHTA and CDR2 is FQGNSA. The length of the CDR3 is 13 residues. The CDR3 loop reads CASSLDAQSSYTF. The CDR3 DNA reads as TGTGCCAGCAGCTTAGATGCGCAGAGTTCCTACACCTTC.

V is TRBV29-1 and J is TRBJ2-1; 7 nucleotides align to TRBD1. The germline CDR1 and CDR2 sequences are SQVTM and ANQGSEA. The V segment lost 4 bases and the J segment 1 base; nucleotides outside the gene matches: 10. This CDR3 is built from 16 residues. In nucleotides, the CDR3 is TGCAGCGTTGGAGCCAGGGGACAGCCTTCCTACAATGAGCAGTTCTTC. Amino acids: CSVGARGQPSYNEQFF.

The rearrangement uses TRBV14 and TRBJ1-1, with D maybe TRBD1 (5 bases). The CDR3 is 15 residues long. Trimming cost V 2 bases and J 5 bases, with 15 bases left between them. The germline gives CDR1 SGHDN, CDR2 FVKESK. This chain's CDR3 is CASSQYFTGGTEAFF. The DNA of the CDR3 is TGTGCCAGCAGCCAATATTTTACAGGTGGGACTGAAGCTTTCTTT. Based on the CDR3 plus reference TRBV14 and TRBJ1-1, the full variable domain is EAGVTQFPSHSVIEKGQTVTLRCDPISGHDNLYWYRRVMGKEIKFLLHFVKESKQDESGMPNNRFLAERTGGTYSTLKVQPAELEDSGVYFCASSQYFTGGTEAFFGQGTRLTVV.

The rearrangement links TRBV9 to TRBJ1-4; 7 positions agree with TRBD1. This CDR3 contains 16 residues. The germline V gene has CDR1 SGDLS and CDR2 YYNGEE. V lost 2 bases and J lost 4; bases outside the gene matches: 8. CDR3 bases: TGTGCCAGCAGCGTGGGTAGGGGGCTGAATAATGAAAAACTGTTTTTT. Translating it yields CASSVGRGLNNEKLFF.

The chain is built from TRBV28 and TRBJ2-7; 7 nucleotides line up with TRBD1. CDR1 and CDR2 from the germline V gene are MDHEN and SYDVKM. V lost 2 bases to trimming and J lost 4 bases; unmatched junction nucleotides: 8. This CDR3 is 15 amino acids long. The CDR3 nucleotides read TGTGCCAGCAGTTTAGAGCCCGGGACAGTATACGAGCAGTACTTC. Protein: CASSLEPGTVYEQYF.

The chain couples TRBV19 to TRBJ1-5, with 7 bases matching TRBD1. Germline V gene sequence: CDR1 LNHDA, CDR2 SQIVND (reference sequence). The V and J ends lost 6 bases and 2 bases, in that order; junction bases with no gene match: 7. This CDR3 contains 15 residues. The DNA of the CDR3 is TGTGCCAGTAGCTGGACAGGTTTCGGCAATCAGCCCCAGCATTTT. Translating it yields CASSWTGFGNQPQHF.

The V call is TRBV3-1 (or the pseudogene TRBV3-2), the J call TRBJ1-1, with D perhaps TRBD1 (6 bases). CDR1 is LGHDT and CDR2 is YNNKEL in the germline V gene (reference sequence). This CDR3 has 14 residues. Trimming removed 1 base from V and 4 bases from J, with 10 bases in between. Written as DNA, the CDR3 is TGTGCCAGCAGCCAAGTGCAGGGGAGCACTGAAGCTTTCTTT. It codes for CASSQVQGSTEAFF.

The chain employs TRBV7-3 and TRBJ2-1; 9 bases match TRBD1. This CDR3 comprises 13 residues. Germline values: CDR1 SGHTA, CDR2 FQGTGA. The V segment lost 5 bases and the J segment 7 bases; nucleotides outside the gene matches: 3. The CDR3 DNA sequence: TGTGCCAGCAGCCGGGACAGGGATAATGAGCAGTTCTTC. This codes for CASSRDRDNEQFF.

The sample holds one count of this clone. Compared with germline, one end of the junction differs, possibly owing to a read error. The chain has TRBV7-7 and TRBJ2-1, with TRBD1 identical over 11 bases. Germline lookup yields CDR1 SSHAT and CDR2 FNYEAQ (reference sequence). The CDR3 has 19 residues. CDR3 sequence reads: CASSRTGGMELADYNEQFF. The DNA for the CDR3 is TGTGCTAGCAGCAGGACAGGGGGCATGGAACTAGCGGACTACAATGAGCAGTTCTTC.

This chain links TRBV3-1 (or the pseudogene TRBV3-2) with TRBJ2-2; D is unresolved. Germline V gene sequence: CDR1 LGHDT, CDR2 YNNKEL (reference sequence). With 0 bases removed from V and 3 bases from J, the gap between germline ends came to 11 bases. The CDR3 is made up of 16 amino acids. The CDR3 DNA follows: TGTGCCAGCAGCCAAGATCCCGGGCGCTACACCGGGGAGCTGTTTTTT. Its translation: CASSQDPGRYTGELFF.

The rearrangement joins TRBV4-1 to TRBJ2-5; D gene unclear. Trimming cost V 4 bases and J 1 base, with 10 bases left between them. CDR1 is MGHRA and CDR2 is YSYEKL in the germline V gene. The CDR3 extends over 14 amino acids. The CDR3 DNA reads TGCGCCAGCAGCCCCCCGGGTAGCCAAGAGACCCAGTACTTC. It is translated as CASSPPGSQETQYF.

The genes are TRBV15 and TRBJ2-2; D remains ambiguous. This CDR3 is 15 amino acids long. Germline values: CDR1 LNHNV, CDR2 YYDKDF (reference sequence). V lost 0 bases, J lost 3 bases, and 8 bases lay in between. Here the CDR3 DNA reads TGTGCCACCAGCAGAGATGGGCAGCACACCGGGGAGCTGTTTTTT. Protein: CATSRDGQHTGELFF. Together with reference TRBV15 and TRBJ2-2, the CDR3 gives the full variable domain: DAMVIQNPRYQVTQFGKPVTLSCSQTLNHNVMYWYQQKSSQAPKLLFHYYDKDFNNEADTPDNFQSRRPNTSFCFLDIRSPGLGDTAMYLCATSRDGQHTGELFFGEGSRLTVL.

The chain combines TRBV5-1 with TRBJ2-7; 13 positions match TRBD2. The CDR3 totals 15 residues. In germline, CDR1 is SGHRS, CDR2 YFSETQ. V gave up 0 bases and J gave up 4 bases; unmatched junction bases: 1. The CDR3 region is CASSLGLAGGYEQYF. In DNA, the CDR3 is TGCGCCAGCAGCTTGGGACTAGCGGGAGGATACGAGCAGTACTTC. Full variable domain (outside the CDR3, taken from reference TRBV5-1 and TRBJ2-7): KAGVTQTPRYLIKTRGQQVTLSCSPISGHRSVSWYQQTPGQGLQFLFEYFSETQRNKGNFPGRFSGRQFSNSRSEMNVSTLELGDSALYLCASSLGLAGGYEQYFGPGTRLTVT.

The chain has TRBV5-1 and TRBJ2-2; TRBD1 might be the D (8 bases). V dropped 2 bases and J dropped 3 bases, with 14 bases sitting between them. CDR1 and CDR2 (germline): SGHRS, YFSETQ. The CDR3 is made up of 16 amino acids. The CDR3 DNA sequence: TGCGCCAGCAGCTTTAGACAGGGGAGGGACACCGGGGAGCTGTTTTTT. It yields the protein CASSFRQGRDTGELFF. The full variable domain, its missing parts supplied by reference TRBV5-1 and TRBJ2-2, is KAGVTQTPRYLIKTRGQQVTLSCSPISGHRSVSWYQQTPGQGLQFLFEYFSETQRNKGNFPGRFSGRQFSNSRSEMNVSTLELGDSALYLCASSFRQGRDTGELFFGEGSRLTVL.

This clone was detected once. This chain links TRBV6-6 with TRBJ2-1; no definite D call. The germline V and J ends were trimmed by 5 bases and 10 bases, with 9 bases remaining between them. Germline lookup yields CDR1 MNHNY and CDR2 SVGAGI (reference sequence). The length of the CDR3 is 11 residues. CDR3 residues: CASSPVYEQFF. The DNA for the CDR3 is TGTGCCAGCAGTCCTGTATACGAGCAGTTCTTC.

V usage is TRBV14 and J usage is TRBJ2-7; 9 bases match TRBD2. The CDR3 loop spans 16 amino acids. The germline V gene encodes CDR1 SGHDN and CDR2 FVKESK. Trimming took 1 base from V and 2 from J; bases not matched to a gene: 6. CDR3 nucleotides: TGTGCCAGCAGCCAAGGTTGGACTAGCGATACCTACGAGCAGTACTTC. This encodes CASSQGWTSDTYEQYF.

This rearrangement joins TRBV7-8 to TRBJ2-1, with a tentative D call TRBD2 (5 bases). Germline V gene lookup returns CDR1 SGHVS and CDR2 FQNEAQ. The CDR3 has 19 residues. V lost 1 base and J 4 bases, leaving 23 bases between the germline ends. The CDR3 coding sequence is TGTGCCAGCAGCTTAGAGGCGCTAGCCATTCACACGGGATACAATGAGCAGTTCTTC. Protein product: CASSLEALAIHTGYNEQFF.

This clone was found a few times. The same CDR3 also results from other DNA sequences found in this sample. The CDR3 nucleotides are TGTGCCACCAGTGGGGGGAACACTGAAGCTTTCTTT. Protein product: CATSGGNTEAFF. The genes are TRBV24-1 and TRBJ1-1; D remains unclear. Germline V gene lookup returns CDR1 KGHDR and CDR2 SFDVKD. The CDR3 is made up of 12 amino acids. V was clipped by 5 bases and J by 1 base, with 4 bases between them.

The chain uses TRBV28 and TRBJ1-1; D might be TRBD1 (5 bases). The CDR3 is made up of 14 amino acids. Germline CDR1 reads MDHEN; CDR2 reads SYDVKM. The V end lost 5 bases, the J end lost 4 bases, and 14 bases lay between the germline ends. This chain's CDR3 is CASSRDPRGTEAFF. The DNA for the CDR3 is TGTGCCAGCAGTCGCGACCCAAGGGGCACTGAAGCTTTCTTT.

This chain connects TRBV11-2 to TRBJ1-1; D remains ambiguous. Between the trimmed V and J ends, which lost 3 bases and 0 bases, there was a span of 5 bases. Per the germline V gene, CDR1 is SGHAT and CDR2 is FQNNGV. The CDR3 spans 13 residues. CDR3 loop: CASSLSLNTEAFF. In DNA, the CDR3 is TGTGCCAGCAGCTTGAGCCTGAACACTGAAGCTTTCTTT.